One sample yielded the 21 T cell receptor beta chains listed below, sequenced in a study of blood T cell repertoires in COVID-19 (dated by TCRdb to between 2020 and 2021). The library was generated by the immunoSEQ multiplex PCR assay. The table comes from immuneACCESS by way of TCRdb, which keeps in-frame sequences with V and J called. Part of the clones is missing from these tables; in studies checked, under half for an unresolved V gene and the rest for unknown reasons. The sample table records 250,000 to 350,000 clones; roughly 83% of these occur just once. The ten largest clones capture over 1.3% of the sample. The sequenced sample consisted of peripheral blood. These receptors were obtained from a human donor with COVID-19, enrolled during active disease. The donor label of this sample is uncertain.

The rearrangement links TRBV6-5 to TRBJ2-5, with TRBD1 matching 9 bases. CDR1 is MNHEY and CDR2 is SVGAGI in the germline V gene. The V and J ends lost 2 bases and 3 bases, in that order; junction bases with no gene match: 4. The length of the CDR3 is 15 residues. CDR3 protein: CASSYGTGWEETQYF. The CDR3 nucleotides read TGTGCCAGCAGTTACGGGACAGGGTGGGAAGAGACCCAGTACTTC.

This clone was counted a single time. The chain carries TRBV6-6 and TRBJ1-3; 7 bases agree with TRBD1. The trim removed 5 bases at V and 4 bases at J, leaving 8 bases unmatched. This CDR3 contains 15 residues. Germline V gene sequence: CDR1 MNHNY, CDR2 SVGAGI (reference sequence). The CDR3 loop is CASSIDRAEGNTIYF. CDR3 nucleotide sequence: TGTGCCAGCAGTATCGACAGGGCGGAGGGAAACACCATATATTTT.

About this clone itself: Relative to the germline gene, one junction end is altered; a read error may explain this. Written as DNA, the CDR3 is TGTGCTAGCAGCCCGACGGCGGCGGGCGTGAACACCGGGGAGCTGTTTTTT. Translated, it gives CASSPTAAGVNTGELFF. This chain links TRBV7-7 with TRBJ2-2; tentative D call: TRBD2 (5 bases). The germline V gene encodes CDR1 SSHAT and CDR2 FNYEAQ (reference sequence). The CDR3 is made up of 17 amino acids.

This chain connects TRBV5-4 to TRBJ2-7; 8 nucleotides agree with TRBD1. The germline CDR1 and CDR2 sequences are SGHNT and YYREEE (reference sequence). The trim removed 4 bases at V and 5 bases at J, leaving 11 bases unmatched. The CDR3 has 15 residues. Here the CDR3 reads CASSPRQGAYNEQYF. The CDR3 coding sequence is TGTGCCAGCAGCCCCAGGCAGGGGGCCTATAACGAGCAGTACTTC.

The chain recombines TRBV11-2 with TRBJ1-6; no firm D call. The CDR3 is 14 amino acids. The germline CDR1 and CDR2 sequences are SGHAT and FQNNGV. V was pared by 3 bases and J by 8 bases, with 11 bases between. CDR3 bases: TGTGCCAGCAGCTTCGGTCAACGCCATTCACCCCTCCACTTT. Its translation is CASSFGQRHSPLHF.

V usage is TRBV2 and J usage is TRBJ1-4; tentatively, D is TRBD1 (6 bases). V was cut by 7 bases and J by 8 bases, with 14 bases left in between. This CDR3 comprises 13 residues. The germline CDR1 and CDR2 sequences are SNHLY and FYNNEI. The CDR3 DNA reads TGTGCCAGCACCCAGGACAGAGGGGAAAAACTGTTTTTT. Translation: CASTQDRGEKLFF.

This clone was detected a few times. CDR3 coding DNA: TGTGCCAGCAGCCAAGGGAGGACCGGGGAGCTGTTTTTT. Translating gives CASSQGRTGELFF. The J gene is TRBJ2-2, the V gene TRBV4-2, with D maybe TRBD2 (5 bases). Germline assignment: CDR1 LGHNA and CDR2 YNFKEQ. V lost 1 base, J lost 5 bases, and 5 bases lay in between. The CDR3 has 13 residues.

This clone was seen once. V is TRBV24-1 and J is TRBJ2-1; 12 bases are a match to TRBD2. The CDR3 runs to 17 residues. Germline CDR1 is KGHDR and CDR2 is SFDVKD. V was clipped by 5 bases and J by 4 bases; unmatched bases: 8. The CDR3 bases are TGTGCCACCAGTGGGGATGGACTAGCGGGAACGTACAATGAGCAGTTCTTC. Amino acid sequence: CATSGDGLAGTYNEQFF.

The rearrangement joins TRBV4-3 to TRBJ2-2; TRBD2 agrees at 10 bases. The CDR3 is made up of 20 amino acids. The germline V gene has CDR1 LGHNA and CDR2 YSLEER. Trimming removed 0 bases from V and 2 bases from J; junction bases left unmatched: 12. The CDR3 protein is CASSQDRWTSGGSNTGELFF. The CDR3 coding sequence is TGCGCCAGCAGCCAAGATCGTTGGACTAGCGGAGGGAGTAACACCGGGGAGCTGTTTTTT.

The CDR3 DNA follows: TGTGCCAGCAGCCCGGGACAGGGGGATTCACCCCTCCACTTT. Translated: CASSPGQGDSPLHF. The chain combines TRBV9 with TRBJ1-6; TRBD1 agrees at 11 bases. The CDR3 length is 14 residues. Per the germline V gene, CDR1 is SGDLS and CDR2 is YYNGEE. The V segment lost 4 bases and the J segment 8 bases; nucleotides outside the gene matches: 2.

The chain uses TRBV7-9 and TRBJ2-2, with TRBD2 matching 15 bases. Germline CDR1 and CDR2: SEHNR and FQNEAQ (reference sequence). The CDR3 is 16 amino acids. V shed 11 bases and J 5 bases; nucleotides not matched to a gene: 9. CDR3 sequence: CAGGLAGGEETGELFF. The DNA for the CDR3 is TGTGCCGGGGGACTAGCGGGAGGAGAGGAAACCGGGGAGCTGTTTTTT.

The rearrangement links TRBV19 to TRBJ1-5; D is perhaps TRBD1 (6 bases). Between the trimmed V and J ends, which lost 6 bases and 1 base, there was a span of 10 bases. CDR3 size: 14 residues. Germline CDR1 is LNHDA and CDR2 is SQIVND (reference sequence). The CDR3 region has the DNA TGTGCCAGTAGCGATGACAGGAGCAATCAGCCCCAGCATTTT. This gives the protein CASSDDRSNQPQHF.

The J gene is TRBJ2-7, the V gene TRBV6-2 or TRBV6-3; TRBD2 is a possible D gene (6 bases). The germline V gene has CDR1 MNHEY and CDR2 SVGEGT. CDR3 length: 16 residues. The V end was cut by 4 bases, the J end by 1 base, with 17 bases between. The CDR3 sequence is CASSSPRVAVSYEQYF. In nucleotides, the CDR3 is TGTGCCAGCAGTTCCCCTCGGGTAGCGGTTTCCTACGAGCAGTACTTC.

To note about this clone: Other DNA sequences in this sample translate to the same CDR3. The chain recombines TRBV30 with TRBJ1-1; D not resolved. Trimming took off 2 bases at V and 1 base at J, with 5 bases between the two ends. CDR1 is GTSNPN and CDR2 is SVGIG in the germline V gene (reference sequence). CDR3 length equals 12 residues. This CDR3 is CAWSPGNTEAFF. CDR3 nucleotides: TGTGCCTGGAGTCCGGGGAACACTGAAGCTTTCTTT. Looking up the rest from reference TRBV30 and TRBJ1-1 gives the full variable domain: SQTIHQWPATLVQPVGSPLSLECTVEGTSNPNLYWYRQAAGRGLQLLFYSVGIGQISSEVPQNLSASRPQDRQFILSSKKLLLSDSGFYLCAWSPGNTEAFFGQGTRLTVV.

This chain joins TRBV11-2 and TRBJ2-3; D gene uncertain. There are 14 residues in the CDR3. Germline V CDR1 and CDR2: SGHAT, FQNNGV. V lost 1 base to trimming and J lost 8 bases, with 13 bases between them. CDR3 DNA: TGTGCCAGCAGCTTAGTCGTCCGTACGGGTACGCAGTATTTT. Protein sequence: CASSLVVRTGTQYF.

The CDR3 spells CASSPGLAGGPSSSYNEQFF. DNA for the CDR3: TGTGCCAGCTCACCTGGACTAGCGGGAGGGCCGAGTAGCTCCTACAATGAGCAGTTCTTC. This chain links TRBV18 with TRBJ2-1; 15 nucleotides match TRBD2. Losses at the gene ends were 3 bases for V and 0 bases for J; bases not matched to a gene: 9. The germline V gene has CDR1 KGHSH and CDR2 LQKENI. The CDR3 loop spans 20 amino acids.

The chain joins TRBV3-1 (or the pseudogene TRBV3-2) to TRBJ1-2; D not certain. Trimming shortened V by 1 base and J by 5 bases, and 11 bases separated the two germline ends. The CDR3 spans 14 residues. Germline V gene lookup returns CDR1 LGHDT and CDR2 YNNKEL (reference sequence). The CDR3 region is CASSQATPDYGYTF. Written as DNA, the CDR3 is TGTGCCAGCAGCCAAGCCACCCCAGATTATGGCTACACCTTC.

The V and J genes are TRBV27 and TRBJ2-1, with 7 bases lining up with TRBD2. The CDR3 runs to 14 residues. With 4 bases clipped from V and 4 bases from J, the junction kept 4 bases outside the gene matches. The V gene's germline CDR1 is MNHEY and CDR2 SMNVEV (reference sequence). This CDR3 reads CASSWAGDYNEQFF. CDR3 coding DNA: TGTGCCAGCAGTTGGGCGGGAGATTACAATGAGCAGTTCTTC.

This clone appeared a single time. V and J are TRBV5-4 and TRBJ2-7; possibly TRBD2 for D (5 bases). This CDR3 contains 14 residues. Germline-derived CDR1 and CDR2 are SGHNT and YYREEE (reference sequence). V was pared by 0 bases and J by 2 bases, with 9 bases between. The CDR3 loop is CASSLVAGPYEQYF. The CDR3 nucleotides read TGTGCCAGCAGCTTGGTTGCGGGCCCCTACGAGCAGTACTTC.

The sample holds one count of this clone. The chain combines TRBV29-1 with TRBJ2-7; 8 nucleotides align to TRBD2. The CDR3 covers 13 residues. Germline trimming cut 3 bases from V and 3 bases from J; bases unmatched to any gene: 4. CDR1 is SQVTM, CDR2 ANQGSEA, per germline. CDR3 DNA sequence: TGCAGCGTTGATGTCCGGGAGGGCTACGAGCAGTACTTC. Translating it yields CSVDVREGYEQYF.

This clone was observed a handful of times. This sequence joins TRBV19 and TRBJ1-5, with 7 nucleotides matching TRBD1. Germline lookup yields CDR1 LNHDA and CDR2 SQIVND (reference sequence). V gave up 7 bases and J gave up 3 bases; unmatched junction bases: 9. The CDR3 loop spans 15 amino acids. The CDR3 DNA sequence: TGTGCCAGTAACGACAGGGTAAAGGCCAATCAGCCCCAGCATTTT. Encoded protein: CASNDRVKANQPQHF.